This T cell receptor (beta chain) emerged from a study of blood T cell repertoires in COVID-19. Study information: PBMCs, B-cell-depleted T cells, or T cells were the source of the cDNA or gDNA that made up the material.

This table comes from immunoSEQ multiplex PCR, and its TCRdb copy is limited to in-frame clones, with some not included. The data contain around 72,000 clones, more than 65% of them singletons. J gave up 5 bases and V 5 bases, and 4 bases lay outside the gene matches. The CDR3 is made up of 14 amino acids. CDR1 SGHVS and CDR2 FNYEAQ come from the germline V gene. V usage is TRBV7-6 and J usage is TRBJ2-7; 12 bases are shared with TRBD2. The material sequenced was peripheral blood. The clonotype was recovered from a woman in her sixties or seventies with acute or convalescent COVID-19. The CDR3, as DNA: TGTGCCAGCAGCGGCACTAGCGGGGGGAACGAGCAGTACTTC. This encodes CASSGTSGGNEQYF.